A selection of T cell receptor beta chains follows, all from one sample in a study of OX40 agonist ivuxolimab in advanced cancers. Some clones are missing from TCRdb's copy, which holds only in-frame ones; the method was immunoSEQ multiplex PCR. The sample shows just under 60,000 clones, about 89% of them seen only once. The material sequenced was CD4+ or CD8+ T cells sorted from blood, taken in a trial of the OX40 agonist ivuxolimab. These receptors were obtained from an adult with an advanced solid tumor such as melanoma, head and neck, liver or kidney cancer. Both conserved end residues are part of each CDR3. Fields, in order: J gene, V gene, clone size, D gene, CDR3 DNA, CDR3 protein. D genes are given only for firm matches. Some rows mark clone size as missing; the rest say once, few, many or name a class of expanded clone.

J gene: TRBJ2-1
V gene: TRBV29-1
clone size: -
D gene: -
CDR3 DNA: TGCAGCGTTATAGTGCCAGCCTCCTACAATGAGCAGTTCTTC
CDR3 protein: CSVIVPASYNEQFF

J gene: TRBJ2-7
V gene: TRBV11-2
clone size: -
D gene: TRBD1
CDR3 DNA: TGTGCCAGCAGCTGGGGACAGGGATCCTACGAGCAGTACTTC
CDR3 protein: CASSWGQGSYEQYF

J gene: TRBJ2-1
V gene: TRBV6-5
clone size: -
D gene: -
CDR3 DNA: TGTGCCAGCGGGTGGTTGGGGTATGAGCAGTTCTTC
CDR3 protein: CASGWLGYEQFF

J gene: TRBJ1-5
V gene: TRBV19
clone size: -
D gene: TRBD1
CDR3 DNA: TGTGCCAGTAGTGAGGGGACAGGCAATCAGCCCCAGCATTTT
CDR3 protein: CASSEGTGNQPQHF

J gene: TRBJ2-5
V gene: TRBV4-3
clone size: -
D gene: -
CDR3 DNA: TGCGCCAGCAGCCAAAACGCCCATGATCTTACTAGGTCTGACGAGACCCAGTACTTC
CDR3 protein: CASSQNAHDLTRSDETQYF

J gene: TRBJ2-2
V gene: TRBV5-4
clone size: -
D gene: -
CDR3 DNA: TGTGCCAGCAGCTTGGTACCGGGAGTGGACACCGGGGAGCTGTTTTTT
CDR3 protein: CASSLVPGVDTGELFF

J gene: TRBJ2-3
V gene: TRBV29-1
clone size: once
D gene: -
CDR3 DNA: TGCAGCGTTGTAGGGCTAGCGTCAGACGCTAGCACAGATACGCAGTATTTT
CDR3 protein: CSVVGLASDASTDTQYF

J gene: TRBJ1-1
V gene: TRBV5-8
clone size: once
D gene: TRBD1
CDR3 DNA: TGTGCCAGCAGCTTTCCAACAGGGGTCGGGCACACTGAAGCTTTCTTT
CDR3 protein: CASSFPTGVGHTEAFF

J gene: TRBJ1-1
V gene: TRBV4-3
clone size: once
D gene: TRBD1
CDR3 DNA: TGCGCCAGCAGCCAGGCTGACAGGGGAGGAACTGAAGCTTTCTTT
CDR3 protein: CASSQADRGGTEAFF

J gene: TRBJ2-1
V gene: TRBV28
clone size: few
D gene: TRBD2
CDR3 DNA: TGTGCCAGCAGTTTCCTCCTAGCGGACAATGAGCAGTTCTTC
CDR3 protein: CASSFLLADNEQFF

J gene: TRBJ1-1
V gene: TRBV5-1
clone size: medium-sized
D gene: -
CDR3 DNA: TGCGCCAGCAGCTTGGCTTCGGGAAGCGGGACTGAAGCTTTCTTT
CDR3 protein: CASSLASGSGTEAFF

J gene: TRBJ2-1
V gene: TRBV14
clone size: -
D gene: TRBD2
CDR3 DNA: TGTGCCAGCAGCCAACACCCGGGACTAGCGGGAGTATATGAGCAGTTCTTC
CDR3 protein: CASSQHPGLAGVYEQFF

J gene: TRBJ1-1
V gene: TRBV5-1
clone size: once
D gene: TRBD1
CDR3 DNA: TGCGCCAGCAGTGAGGGACAGGGGGAAACTGAAGCTTTCTTT
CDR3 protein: CASSEGQGETEAFF

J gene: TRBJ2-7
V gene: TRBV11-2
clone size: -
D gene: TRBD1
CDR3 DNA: TGTGCCAGCAGCGGCCTGGGACAGCCCTACGAGCAGTACTTC
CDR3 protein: CASSGLGQPYEQYF

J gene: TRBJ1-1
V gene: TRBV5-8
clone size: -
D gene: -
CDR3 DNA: TGTGCCAGCAGCTTGGAAGGACCCCCTACTACGAACACTGAAGCTTTCTTT
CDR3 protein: CASSLEGPPTTNTEAFF

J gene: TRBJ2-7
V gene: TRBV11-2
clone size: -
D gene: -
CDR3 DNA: TGTGCCAGCAGCTTAAATGGTTACACCTACGAGCAGTACTTC
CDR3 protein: CASSLNGYTYEQYF